This T cell receptor beta chain emerged from a study of beta chain features in type 1 diabetes (dated by TCRdb to 2017 to 2018). About the study as a whole: Mean age, gender distribution, total cell number and subset yield did not differ between patients and healthy donors. Naive and central memory subsets were obtained from all 30 or so donors, but regulatory and stem cell-like memory subsets were isolated from only 8 patients and roughly 8 healthy donors. Across all samples, about 110 million sorted cells were examined, and cell number per subset correlated strongly with RNA yield. The study compared the TCRB repertoires of sorted circulating CD4+ T cell subsets in recently diagnosed type 1 diabetes patients with those in matched healthy donors. The paper as a whole reports these results and caveats: At VDJ recombination sites, type 1 diabetes patients had fewer insertions and more deleted nucleotides, which implies abnormalities in thymic rearrangement. PCR may preferentially amplify shorter templates, but because patient and control samples were amplified and corrected together, any resulting skew would affect both groups equally. Naive, central memory and regulatory TCRB repertoires appeared to be more alike among patients than among healthy donors. Because cDNA was sequenced instead of genomic DNA, activated cells with high expression could be over-represented, although the groups did not differ in activation or CD3 levels. Because small numbers of individuals were included in the HLA sub-analyses, any influence of HLA type on TCRB rearrangement was left unresolved. A moderate but significant shortening of TCRB CDR3 length was observed in type 1 diabetes patients in all four CD4+ subsets.

The CDR3 runs 16 amino acids, cysteine and phenylalanine included. Only the CDR3 DNA stays, 48 bases, in frame from base 1. CDR1 and CDR2 are drawn from the germline V gene: KGHSH, LQKENI. V is pared back by 3 bases and J by 0 bases, with 13 bases lying between the germline termini. As to this clone: Its antigen remains unidentified. The input lacks base qualities; no much larger clone sits a single base away.

The High Capacity cDNA Reverse Transcription Kit was used to reverse transcribe all of the isolated RNA, meaning that expressed TCRB transcripts were what got sequenced. Deep immunoSEQ sequencing was performed on naive, central memory and regulatory T cell samples, with an average of roughly 3.3 million total reads per sample. Sorted cells were lysed in RLT buffer and RNA was extracted with DNase-treated RNeasy Micro or Mini kits, depending on cell number. Each cell subset was processed separately to prevent cross-contamination, with patient and healthy donor samples processed together. The immunoSEQ multiplex PCR was used to amplify TCRB sequences from cDNA, generating 87-bp fragments that spanned the CDR3 region. Sequencing of the amplicons was performed on the Illumina HiSeq platform. The study's processing was this. PCR bias was corrected computationally using synthetic template baselines, and reads within Hamming distance 2 were collapsed, with unmergeable singletons discarded. By aligning reads against IMGT, V, D and J genes, CDR3 length, and insertions or deletions at six rearrangement sites were assigned. Clonotype counts were normalized to sorted cell number within each subset before computing true diversity and Gini coefficients with the tcR R package. The overlap coefficient, calculated on TCRB nucleotide sequences, was used to quantify repertoire sharing. The source is immuneACCESS, and TCRdb retained only in-frame sequences with V and J called. Part of the clones is not carried over; for the studies checked, unresolved V genes explain less than half of this, and the remainder is unexplained. D and trimming were read from the DNA, whereas the V and J calls and clone size are those reported in that table. In all, the sample holds approximately 150,000 clones, and roughly 9.7% of those were seen once. Jointly, the top ten make up approximately 0.69% of the sample.

Each donor gave one peripheral blood draw, averaging about 120 mL, which was collected into heparinised tubes. A BD FACSAria II and a panel including CD45RO, CCR7, CD25, CD127, CD95 and CD27 were used to sort naive, central memory, regulatory and stem cell-like memory CD4+ T cells. A purity above 95% was achieved for all sorted populations. PBMCs were separated immediately by Lymphoprep density gradient centrifugation and were stained directly, without being cultured. Samples were stained and sorted in pairs, with one healthy donor and one patient per experiment, so that batch effects were minimized.

This chain is built from TRBV18 and TRBJ2-3; matching of 6 bases hints at TRBD2 as the D gene. This TCR derives from a woman aged 40 to 50 in good health. The sequencing input was central memory CD4+ T cells from blood. The CDR3 region: CASSPQGLASTDTQYF. The bases read TGTGCCAGCTCACCGCAGGGACTGGCTAGCACAGATACGCAGTATTTT.